Below are 29 T cell receptor beta chains sequenced from a single sample in a study of T cell responses to AZD1222 COVID-19 vaccine. TCRdb's table, derived via immunoSEQ multiplex PCR, lists solely in-frame clones and lacks some. Among approximately 80,000 clones listed, roughly 85% were seen once. Sequences were derived from peripheral blood, sampled 28 days after the second AZD1222 dose. These receptors originate from an adult who received the AZD1222 COVID-19 vaccine.

Notes on this clone: The sample carries other DNA sequences with the same CDR3. The rearrangement links TRBV5-1 to TRBJ2-2, with unresolved D. With 4 bases removed from V and 0 bases from J, the gap between germline ends came to 7 bases. The CDR3 loop spans 14 amino acids. CDR1 SGHRS and CDR2 YFSETQ come from the germline V gene. The CDR3 here is CASSLDPNTGELFF. The DNA of the CDR3 is TGCGCCAGCAGCCTTGACCCGAACACCGGGGAGCTGTTTTTT. Looking up the rest from reference TRBV5-1 and TRBJ2-2 gives the full variable domain: KAGVTQTPRYLIKTRGQQVTLSCSPISGHRSVSWYQQTPGQGLQFLFEYFSETQRNKGNFPGRFSGRQFSNSRSEMNVSTLELGDSALYLCASSLDPNTGELFFGEGSRLTVL.

J is TRBJ2-7 and V is TRBV24-1, with 7 bases lining up with TRBD1. The J segment lost 5 bases and the V segment lost 9 bases, leaving 9 bases of the junction unmatched. The CDR3 totals 13 residues. Germline CDR1 KGHDR, CDR2 SFDVKD. Here the CDR3 DNA reads TGTGCCACCTCGACAGGGATCATCAACGAGCAGTACTTC. Translating it yields CATSTGIINEQYF.

This clone was picked up one time. The chain is built from TRBV7-3 and TRBJ1-4; TRBD1 aligns across 8 bases. Per germline, CDR1 SGHTA and CDR2 FQGTGA. This CDR3 comprises 14 residues. V trimming: 2 bases; J trimming: 6 bases; junction bases outside the gene matches: 2. DNA of the CDR3: TGTGCCAGCAGCTTACAGGGGGCGGATGAAAAACTGTTTTTT. It specifies CASSLQGADEKLFF.

The rearrangement uses TRBV29-1 and TRBJ2-7; 12 bases match TRBD1. Germline CDR1 reads SQVTM; CDR2 reads ANQGSEA. V trimming: 1 base; J trimming: 2 bases; junction bases outside the gene matches: 15. This CDR3 comprises 19 residues. CDR3 amino acids: CSVEAFRDRGRGTPYEQYF. For the CDR3, the DNA is TGCAGCGTTGAAGCTTTCCGGGACAGGGGGCGCGGAACCCCCTACGAGCAGTACTTC.

J is TRBJ2-1 and V is TRBV28, with D maybe TRBD2 (6 bases). The CDR3 covers 14 residues. Germline V lookup: CDR1 MDHEN, CDR2 SYDVKM. V was cut by 6 bases and J by 5 bases, with 14 bases left in between. Here the CDR3 reads CASRSSGRNNEQFF. CDR3 nucleotides: TGTGCCAGCAGATCGAGCGGGCGCAACAATGAGCAGTTCTTC. Supplemented by reference TRBV28 and TRBJ2-1, the full variable domain reads DVKVTQSSRYLVKRTGEKVFLECVQDMDHENMFWYRQDPGLGLRLIYFSYDVKMKEKGDIPEGYSVSREKKERFSLILESASTNQTSMYLCASRSSGRNNEQFFGPGTRLTVL.

This clone appeared a single time. The rearrangement uses TRBV2 and TRBJ1-5; D gene uncertain. Trimming took off 4 bases at V and 1 base at J, with 8 bases between the two ends. Germline V lookup: CDR1 SNHLY, CDR2 FYNNEI. CDR3 length equals 14 residues. The CDR3 nucleotides are TGTGCCAGCAGTGGCGGAGGGAGCAATCAGCCCCAGCATTTT. Protein: CASSGGGSNQPQHF. Using reference TRBV2 and TRBJ1-5 for the parts outside the CDR3, the full variable domain is EPEVTQTPSHQVTQMGQEVILRCVPISNHLYFYWYRQILGQKVEFLVSFYNNEISEKSEIFDDQFSVERPDGSNFTLKIRSTKLEDSAMYFCASSGGGSNQPQHFGDGTRLSIL.

The genes are TRBV18 and TRBJ2-7, with TRBD1 identical over 10 bases. The CDR3 length is 15 residues. The V and J ends lost 2 bases and 5 bases, in that order; junction bases with no gene match: 6. Germline lookup yields CDR1 KGHSH and CDR2 LQKENI. In DNA form, the CDR3 reads TGTGCCAGCTCACCATTGGGGACAGGGGCCAACGAGCAGTACTTC. Translated, it gives CASSPLGTGANEQYF.

This clone was detected only a few times. This sample includes further DNA sequences coding for the same CDR3. The chain uses TRBV12-3 or TRBV12-4 and TRBJ1-3, with unresolved D. V dropped 8 bases and J dropped 1 base, with 9 bases sitting between them. The CDR3 consists of 13 residues. The CDR3 protein is CASGTGSGNTIYF. CDR3 DNA: TGTGCCAGCGGTACGGGGTCTGGAAACACCATATATTTT.

This clone showed up just once. The chain has TRBV19 and TRBJ1-5, with TRBD1 matching over 8 bases. V gave up 4 bases and J gave up 3 bases; unmatched junction bases: 11. The CDR3 is 17 residues long. Germline V gene data show CDR1 as LNHDA and CDR2 as SQIVND (reference sequence). CDR3 DNA: TGTGCCAGTAGTAACCCCCGGCAGGGGGCAGACAATCAGCCCCAGCATTTT. Its translation is CASSNPRQGADNQPQHF.

CDR3 nucleotide sequence: TGTGCCAGCAGTTTATATGGTGTTAACGGCGGGGAGCTGTTTTTT. Its translation: CASSLYGVNGGELFF. V gene TRBV28 combines with J gene TRBJ2-2; unclear D gene. This CDR3 comprises 15 residues. The V gene lost 1 base and the J gene lost 7 bases, with 13 bases spanning the gap. Germline assignment: CDR1 MDHEN and CDR2 SYDVKM.

The V and J genes are TRBV7-2 and TRBJ1-3; TRBD1 matches at 11 bases. V was pared by 1 base and J by 3 bases, with 5 bases of the junction left unmatched. CDR1 is SGHTA and CDR2 is FQGNSA in the germline V gene. The CDR3 covers 17 residues. The CDR3 DNA reads as TGTGCCAGCAGCTTAGAGGGGACAGGGGGGCTTGGAAACACCATATATTTT. This encodes CASSLEGTGGLGNTIYF.

The chain is built from TRBV7-3 and TRBJ1-1; 7 bases line up with TRBD1. V lost 3 bases and J lost 0; bases outside the gene matches: 4. From germline, CDR1 is SGHTA and CDR2 FQGTGA. The CDR3 loop spans 15 amino acids. In DNA, the CDR3 is TGTGCCAGCAGCTTGACAGGGTCTATGAACACTGAAGCTTTCTTT. Amino acids: CASSLTGSMNTEAFF.

The chain joins TRBV5-6 to TRBJ2-4; no clear D gene. From germline, CDR1 is SGHDT and CDR2 YYEEEE. Trimming pared 2 bases from V and 7 bases from J, leaving 4 bases between. The CDR3 is 11 residues long. CDR3 in DNA: TGTGCCAGCAGCTTCCACAACATTCAGTACTTC. It codes for CASSFHNIQYF.

This clone appeared a few times. J is TRBJ1-6 and V is TRBV18, with D possibly matching TRBD1 (6 bases). The CDR3 runs to 16 residues. In germline, CDR1 is KGHSH, CDR2 LQKENI. V was trimmed by 5 bases and J by 7 bases, leaving 18 bases between them. The CDR3 sequence is CASSVDRPEANSPLHF. In nucleotides, the CDR3 is TGTGCCAGCTCAGTTGACAGGCCCGAGGCCAATTCACCCCTCCACTTT.

The chain couples TRBV12-3 or TRBV12-4 to TRBJ1-1, with D unresolved. Trimming pared 1 base from V and 7 bases from J, leaving 7 bases between. The CDR3 is 12 amino acids. The CDR3 here is CASSLGRSEAFF. CDR3 DNA: TGTGCCAGCAGTTTAGGAAGAAGTGAAGCTTTCTTT.

This clone was counted only a few times. The chain uses TRBV28 and TRBJ1-1, with D hard to call. Trimming left V 2 bases short and J 7 bases short, with 11 bases between. Looked up from germline, CDR1 is MDHEN and CDR2 is SYDVKM. The CDR3 has 13 residues. CDR3 sequence reads: CASSLRSDREAFF. The CDR3 nucleotides are TGTGCCAGCAGTTTAAGGTCAGACCGTGAAGCTTTCTTT.

This chain connects TRBV28 to TRBJ2-3; maybe TRBD2 (6 bases). The CDR3 covers 15 residues. Germline V lookup: CDR1 MDHEN, CDR2 SYDVKM. V lost 7 bases to trimming and J lost 0 bases, with 14 bases between them. As DNA, the CDR3 is TGTGCCAGCACCCCGGGACTCCTCAGCACAGATACGCAGTATTTT. It yields the protein CASTPGLLSTDTQYF.

This clone has more than one count but fewer than ten. This chain joins TRBV28 and TRBJ1-1; perhaps TRBD1 as D (5 bases). The ends were cut back, 3 bases at V and 5 bases at J, with 10 bases in the middle. The CDR3 consists of 13 residues. The germline V gene has CDR1 MDHEN and CDR2 SYDVKM. This chain's CDR3 is CASSLGRVTEAFF. CDR3 bases: TGTGCCAGCAGTTTGGGCAGGGTGACTGAAGCTTTCTTT.

The chain couples TRBV13 to TRBJ2-7; D is uncertain. The CDR3 spans 12 residues. Germline CDR1 and CDR2: PRHDT and FYEKMQ (reference sequence). V dropped 2 bases and J dropped 7 bases, with 9 bases sitting between them. The CDR3 sequence is CASSLTLGEQYF. The DNA of the CDR3 is TGTGCCAGCAGCTTAACCCTGGGGGAGCAGTACTTC.

V usage is TRBV30 and J usage is TRBJ1-6, with TRBD1 as a possible D gene (5 bases). The CDR3 is 12 residues long. Between the trimmed V and J ends, which lost 1 base and 9 bases, there was a span of 7 bases. The germline CDR1 and CDR2 sequences are GTSNPN and SVGIG (reference sequence). The CDR3 here is CAWSATVSPLHF. DNA for the CDR3: TGTGCCTGGAGTGCGACAGTTTCACCCCTCCACTTT.

The chain links TRBV29-1 to TRBJ2-7, with D unclear. The length of the CDR3 is 12 residues. Germline values: CDR1 SQVTM, CDR2 ANQGSEA. The V gene lost 4 bases and the J gene lost 7 bases, with 14 bases spanning the gap. CDR3 DNA sequence: TGCAGCGTTGGATCAGGTCCAAGGGAGCAGTACTTC. It specifies CSVGSGPREQYF.

The rearrangement uses TRBV13 and TRBJ2-2, with D possibly matching TRBD2 (6 bases). The CDR3 length is 17 residues. Germline-derived CDR1 and CDR2 are PRHDT and FYEKMQ (reference sequence). Trimming pared 2 bases from V and 3 bases from J, leaving 16 bases between. The CDR3 DNA follows: TGTGCCAGCAGCTTAAGGGCCCCGGGGGTATACACCGGGGAGCTGTTTTTT. Its protein is CASSLRAPGVYTGELFF.

V usage is TRBV28 and J usage is TRBJ1-1, with D unresolved. The CDR3 spans 16 residues. Trimming cost V 1 base and J 6 bases, with 18 bases left between them. Germline assignment: CDR1 MDHEN and CDR2 SYDVKM. The DNA of the CDR3 is TGTGCCAGCAGTTTATTGTCCGGTGGAGGGATTCCTGAAGCTTTCTTT. Encoded protein: CASSLLSGGGIPEAFF. The full variable domain, its missing parts supplied by reference TRBV28 and TRBJ1-1, is DVKVTQSSRYLVKRTGEKVFLECVQDMDHENMFWYRQDPGLGLRLIYFSYDVKMKEKGDIPEGYSVSREKKERFSLILESASTNQTSMYLCASSLLSGGGIPEAFFGQGTRLTVV.

The chain employs TRBV7-2 and TRBJ1-1, with TRBD1 identical over 12 bases. V gave up 5 bases and J gave up 6 bases; unmatched junction bases: 7. The CDR3 runs 15 residues. In germline, CDR1 is SGHTA, CDR2 FQGNSA. CDR3 bases: TGTGCCAGCAGCCCCGGGACAGGGGGCTCCGCTGAAGCTTTCTTT. It yields the protein CASSPGTGGSAEAFF.

The gene calls are TRBV25-1 and TRBJ1-1, with D tentatively TRBD1 (5 bases). The CDR3 runs to 15 residues. The germline gives CDR1 MGHDK, CDR2 SYGVNS. With 6 bases removed from V and 4 bases from J, the gap between germline ends came to 18 bases. This CDR3 reads CASSPWGDAFTEAFF. The CDR3 nucleotides are TGTGCCAGCAGCCCCTGGGGGGACGCATTCACTGAAGCTTTCTTT.

The chain links TRBV5-1 to TRBJ2-3; unclear D gene. Germline V gene lookup returns CDR1 SGHRS and CDR2 YFSETQ. Trimming stripped 0 bases from V and 0 bases from J, with 8 bases between. This CDR3 region has 15 residues. DNA for the CDR3: TGCGCCAGCAGCTTGGCCGGCACTAGCACAGATACGCAGTATTTT. Its protein product is CASSLAGTSTDTQYF.

The chain combines TRBV15 with TRBJ2-1, with D possibly TRBD1 on 5 matching bases. The CDR3 runs to 15 residues. V dropped 0 bases and J dropped 6 bases, with 12 bases sitting between them. From germline, CDR1 is LNHNV and CDR2 YYDKDF (reference sequence). The CDR3, as DNA: TGTGCCACCAGCAGAGATTTGGGGCAGCTCAATGAGCAGTTCTTC. It specifies CATSRDLGQLNEQFF.

The chain recombines TRBV11-2 with TRBJ2-1; 9 bases are shared with TRBD2. This CDR3 region has 15 residues. Trimming at V came to 6 bases and at J to 7 bases, leaving 10 bases not matched to a gene. Germline V gives CDR1 SGHAT, CDR2 FQNNGV. CDR3 in amino acids: CASSRLAGVGNEQFF. In DNA, the CDR3 is TGTGCCAGCAGTCGGTTAGCGGGAGTAGGTAATGAGCAGTTCTTC.

The rearrangement uses TRBV5-1 and TRBJ2-7, with TRBD2 matching 9 bases. The ends lost 4 bases at V and 0 bases at J; junction bases unmatched: 2. The CDR3 is 14 amino acids. The germline CDR1 and CDR2 sequences are SGHRS and YFSETQ. CDR3 protein: CASSPGLASYEQYF. The CDR3 DNA reads TGCGCCAGCAGCCCGGGACTAGCCTCCTACGAGCAGTACTTC.